The clone carrying this TCR beta chain was counted a few times. Its antigen is as yet unknown. These data originate in a study of response to subunit inactivated influenza vaccine. Study-level results: Authors suggested each seasonal flu vaccination may recruit only limited numbers of new T cells.

TCRdb reanalysed the RT-PCR reads using MiXCR and keeps one entry per CDR3 protein. The sample records roughly 780,000 distinct CDR3 sequences, about a fifth being singletons. Specimen: PBMCs from blood, collected 5 to 6 days after vaccination. The sequence derives from a middle-aged man who received an inactivated influenza vaccine.

The CDR3 loop is CASSQDLTSGRVFNEQFF. The CDR3 bases are TGTGCCAGCAGCCAAGACCTGACTAGCGGGAGGGTCTTCAATGAGCAGTTCTTC. This sequence joins TRBV3-1 and TRBJ2-1, with 14 positions matching TRBD2. Germline loops: CDR1 LGHDT, CDR2 YNNKEL (reference sequence). This CDR3 is built from 18 residues. The V and J ends lost 0 bases and 6 bases, in that order; junction bases with no gene match: 7.